This record looks at one T cell receptor (beta chain) sequence and its context. Trimming took 0 bases from V and 0 from J, leaving 13 bases between them. Germline values: CDR1 SGHRS, CDR2 YFSETQ. The CDR3 runs to 16 residues. This specimen belongs to a study of blood T cell repertoires in COVID-19. Study overall: Both acute and convalescent COVID-19 samples were obtained from the United States, Italy and Spain. T cells, B-cell-depleted T cells, or PBMCs supplied cDNA or gDNA.

Authors' data handling: Reference gene primers were amplified, and this amplification served to estimate nucleated cell counts. Only in-frame clones appear in the TCRdb table, and some are missing; sequencing was by immunoSEQ multiplex PCR. Clone size and the V and J calls come from that table; the DNA yielded D and trimming. The table has about 200,000 clones, about 88% seen once. The receptor was derived from a woman aged 40 to 50 who had recovered from COVID-19. The chain has TRBV5-1 and TRBJ2-7; D may be TRBD2 (5 bases). Sequencing used peripheral blood. DNA of the CDR3: TGCGCCAGCAGCTTGGATCAGGAGGAGCCCTCCTACGAGCAGTACTTC. It codes for CASSLDQEEPSYEQYF.